These T cell receptor beta chains were read from a single sample in a study of regulatory T cells in long-lasting Graves disease. TCRdb reprocessed the multiplex PCR reads with MiXCR, giving one entry per CDR3 protein. The sample carries approximately 400,000 distinct CDR3 sequences, roughly 24% recorded once. This sample comprised peripheral blood mononuclear cells (PBMCs), obtained when the disease was refractory, from a patient treated with antithyroid drugs. The receptors derive from a woman in her forties with Graves disease. Each CDR3 is given with its conserved first and last residue. D genes are given only for firm matches. Size tells how often a clone was seen (once, few, many) or the class of an expanded clone, and some rows leave it out.

>-|-|TRBJ1-4|TRBV3-1
TGTGCCAGCAGCCACGGACACGCAAAGGAGGAAAAACTGTTTTTT
CASSHGHAKEEKLFF
>-|few|TRBJ2-7|TRBV9
TGTGCCAGCAGCGGGAGGACCTCTAGCGAGCAGTACTTC
CASSGRTSSEQYF
>-|few|TRBJ2-2|TRBV20-1
TGCAGTGCTAGAGAGAACACCGACCCGAACACCGGGGAGCTGTTTTTT
CSARENTDPNTGELFF
>TRBD1|many|TRBJ2-7|TRBV11-1
TGTGCCAGCAGTGAAAGGGAGACAGGGTCCTACGAGCAGTACTTC
CASSERETGSYEQYF
>-|few|TRBJ2-1|TRBV20-1
TGCAGTGCTAACAACGCCATCCTAGCGATCGGGTACAATGAGCAGTTCTTC
CSANNAILAIGYNEQFF
>TRBD1|-|TRBJ2-5|TRBV15
TGTGCCACCAGCGAAGGGTCCGGGACAGGGCAAGAGACCCAGTACTTC
CATSEGSGTGQETQYF
>TRBD2|-|TRBJ2-3|TRBV6-2/TRBV6-3
TGTGCCAGCAGTGTCACTAGCGCATCTAGCACAGATACGCAGTATTTT
CASSVTSASSTDTQYF
>-|many|TRBJ2-7|TRBV6-1
TGTGCCAGCGCCGTTAGAGCTTCCGAGCAGTACTTC
CASAVRASEQYF
>TRBD1|-|TRBJ2-2|TRBV5-1
TGCGCCAGCAGCTTAGACAGGGCCCTAAACACCGGGGAGCTGTTTTTT
CASSLDRALNTGELFF
>TRBD1|many|TRBJ1-5|TRBV6-1
TGTGCCAGCAGATCAACAGGGGTGAGCAATCAGCCCCAGCATTTT
CASRSTGVSNQPQHF
>TRBD1|many|TRBJ1-5|TRBV19
TGTGCCAGCAGTGGGACAGGGGGCAATCAGCCCCAGCATTTT
CASSGTGGNQPQHF
>-|many|TRBJ1-2|TRBV3-1
TGTGCCAGCAGCCGGCGGGACGGCTATGGCTACACCTTC
CASSRRDGYGYTF
>-|-|TRBJ2-4|TRBV5-1
TGCGCCAGCAGCTTGAGGAAAGGGGGCGGGGACATTCAGTACTTC
CASSLRKGGGDIQYF
>TRBD1|few|TRBJ1-1|TRBV20-1
TGCAGTGCCGAAAGAACGGGACAGCCGAACACTGAAGCTTTCTTT
CSAERTGQPNTEAFF
>-|-|TRBJ2-3|TRBV9
TGTGCCAGCAGCGAACGACCAACTCCCACAGATACGCAGTATTTT
CASSERPTPTDTQYF
>-|-|TRBJ2-7|TRBV11-2
TGTGCCAGCAGCACTCATACCTACGAGCAGTACTTC
CASSTHTYEQYF
>-|many|TRBJ2-5|TRBV28
TGTGCCAGCAGCACCTCTAGGGGGAGAGAGACCCAGTACTTC
CASSTSRGRETQYF
>-|-|TRBJ2-1|TRBV7-2
TGTGCCAGCAGCTTAGATCGGACTCTCAATGAGCAGCTCTTC
CASSLDRTLNEQLF
>-|-|TRBJ2-7|TRBV5-1
TGCGCCAGCAGCCCCCGGGCTAACCCATTCTACGAGCAGTACTTC
CASSPRANPFYEQYF
>TRBD2|-|TRBJ2-1|TRBV6-2/TRBV6-3
TGTGCCAGCAGTTACTCGAGACGAGCGGGGTTTTTTCGTAATGAGCAGTTCTTC
CASSYSRRAGFFRNEQFF
>-|-|TRBJ2-6|TRBV11-2
TGTGCCAGCAGCTCCAATTTGGTTTTATCTGGGGCCAACGTCCTGACTTTC
CASSSNLVLSGANVLTF
>-|few|TRBJ2-7|TRBV19
TGTGCCAGTAGTATCGATACCTCCTACGAGCAGTACTTC
CASSIDTSYEQYF
>-|many|TRBJ1-5|TRBV19
TGTGCCAGTAGAGGTGAGGAAATCTTCGTTACTAGCAATCAGCCCCAGCATTTT
CASRGEEIFVTSNQPQHF
>-|-|TRBJ2-2|TRBV27
TGTGCCAGCGAGGGGCCCAACACCGGGGAGCTGTTTTTT
CASEGPNTGELFF
>TRBD2|-|TRBJ2-7|TRBV7-2
TGTGCCAGCAGCTTCAATCCTAGCGGGAATGCGGACGAGCAGTACTTC
CASSFNPSGNADEQYF
>-|few|TRBJ2-4|TRBV6-1
TGTGCCAGCGGCACCCTGGGGGCCAAAAACATTCAGTACTTC
CASGTLGAKNIQYF
>-|many|TRBJ2-4|TRBV11-2
TGTGCCAGCAGCTTAGTTTTTGGGGGCGGCATTCAGTACTTC
CASSLVFGGGIQYF
>-|few|TRBJ2-6|TRBV5-5
TGTGCCAGCAGCTTGCGATGGGACGGGGCCAACGTCCTGACTTTC
CASSLRWDGANVLTF
>-|many|TRBJ1-1|TRBV28
TGTGCCAGCAGACCGACCGGGGCGCCGGGGCCCACTGAAGCTTTCTTT
CASRPTGAPGPTEAFF
>-|few|TRBJ1-5|TRBV30
TGTGCCTGGAGCACGGGACACCCCAATCAGCCCCAGCATTTT
CAWSTGHPNQPQHF